This T cell receptor (beta chain) originates from a study of human T cells and chemical hapten exposure. Study-wide context: Researchers reported sensitizing a 2 cm by 2 cm upper inner arm skin site with 2% DPC. Mostly female, the patients presented with alopecia areata, totalis or universalis.

Germline V gene data show CDR1 as MDHEN and CDR2 as SYDVKM. The CDR3 sequence is 15 residues long. The germline V and J ends were trimmed by 7 bases and 2 bases, with 17 bases remaining between them. There are many counts of this clonotype. Time point meaning: pre-sensitization, week 0. Treatment of the sample: therapeutic diphenylcyclopropenone sensitization with weekly scalp DPC. TCRdb reprocessed the RACE reads via MiXCR and lists one record per CDR3 protein. The sample includes fewer than 300,000 distinct CDR3 sequences, approximately 8.6% of them seen just once. Material: whole blood, obtained in connection with sensitization to the hapten diphenylcyclopropenone (DPC). This chain uses TRBV28 with TRBJ1-1, with no clear D. The sequence came from a woman in her thirties or forties with alopecia areata. Some clones in this sample may be carry-over from other donors' samples. CDR3 loop: CASISPPGSNTEAFF. CDR3 DNA sequence: TGTGCCAGCATTTCCCCTCCGGGGTCCAACACTGAAGCTTTCTTT.